The next 6 T cell receptor beta chains were all read from a single sample in a study of cytomegalovirus exposure and HLA in healthy donors. The PCR used 60 Vbeta and 13 Jbeta primers. Sequenced by immunoSEQ multiplex PCR; TCRdb stores in-frame clones only, minus some. The sample carries around 100,000 clones, about four fifths recorded once. The sample comprised PBMCs. The receptors were gathered from a woman aged 18-30 years in good health and CMV-seropositive.

This clone was counted a few times. The V gene is TRBV5-1, the J gene TRBJ2-1; 8 nucleotides agree with TRBD2. Germline V gene lookup returns CDR1 SGHRS and CDR2 YFSETQ. V lost 4 bases, J lost 5 bases, and 8 bases stayed unmatched. This CDR3 has 15 amino acids. This CDR3 reads CASSTSGGEHNEQFF. The CDR3 nucleotides read TGCGCCAGCAGCACCTCGGGGGGGGAACACAATGAGCAGTTCTTC.

The chain links TRBV7-9 to TRBJ1-1; no reliable D call. The CDR3 is 13 amino acids. Trimming shortened V by 1 base and J by 4 bases, and 7 bases separated the two germline ends. In germline, CDR1 is SEHNR, CDR2 FQNEAQ (reference sequence). CDR3 nucleotide sequence: TGTGCCAGCAGCTTAGTGTTTAGCACTGAAGCTTTCTTT. It is translated as CASSLVFSTEAFF.

This chain uses TRBV15 with TRBJ2-1, with D possibly being TRBD2 (5 bases). The CDR3 covers 19 residues. The V end lost 0 bases, the J end lost 5 bases, and 23 bases lay between the germline ends. Germline CDR1 and CDR2: LNHNV and YYDKDF (reference sequence). CDR3 sequence reads: CATSRDRVFEGGPHNEQFF. The CDR3 nucleotides are TGTGCCACCAGCAGAGATCGAGTCTTCGAGGGCGGCCCCCACAATGAGCAGTTCTTC. The full variable domain, rest sourced from reference TRBV15 and TRBJ2-1, is DAMVIQNPRYQVTQFGKPVTLSCSQTLNHNVMYWYQQKSSQAPKLLFHYYDKDFNNEADTPDNFQSRRPNTSFCFLDIRSPGLGDTAMYLCATSRDRVFEGGPHNEQFFGPGTRLTVL.

V is TRBV28 and J is TRBJ2-5; maybe TRBD2 (7 bases). This CDR3 has 15 amino acids. Germline CDR1 is MDHEN and CDR2 is SYDVKM. V was cut by 5 bases and J by 2 bases, with 15 bases left in between. This CDR3 reads CASSPSGGRQETQYF. DNA for the CDR3: TGTGCCAGCAGTCCCTCGGGGGGCCGACAAGAGACCCAGTACTTC.

This chain connects TRBV5-8 to TRBJ1-4; D gene ambiguous. The germline V gene has CDR1 SGHTS and CDR2 YDEGEE. Trimming removed 2 bases from V and 5 bases from J, with 10 bases in between. The CDR3 spans 14 residues. CDR3 in amino acids: CASSLQRFNEKLFF. Written as DNA, the CDR3 is TGTGCCAGCAGCTTACAGAGATTCAATGAAAAACTGTTTTTT.

The V call is TRBV7-6, the J call TRBJ2-7; 7 positions match TRBD1. This CDR3 region has 12 residues. The V gene end was trimmed by 3 bases and the J gene end by 6 bases; junction bases not matched to a gene: 2. Germline CDR1 reads SGHVS; CDR2 reads FNYEAQ. Here the CDR3 reads CASSLGQREQYF. CDR3 nucleotide sequence: TGTGCCAGCAGCTTGGGACAGCGCGAGCAGTACTTC.